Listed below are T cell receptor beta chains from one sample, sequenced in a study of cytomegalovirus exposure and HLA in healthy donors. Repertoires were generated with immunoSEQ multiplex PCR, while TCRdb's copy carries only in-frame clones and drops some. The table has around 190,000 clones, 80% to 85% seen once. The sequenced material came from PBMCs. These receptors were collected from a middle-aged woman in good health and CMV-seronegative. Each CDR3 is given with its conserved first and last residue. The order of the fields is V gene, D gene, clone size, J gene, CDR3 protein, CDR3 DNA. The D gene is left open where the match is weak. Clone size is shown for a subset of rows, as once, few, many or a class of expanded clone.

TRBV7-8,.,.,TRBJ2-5,CASSWPGWETQYF,TGTGCCAGCAGCTGGCCCGGGTGGGAGACCCAGTACTTC
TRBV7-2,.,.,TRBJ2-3,CASSLTTGSSLTDTQYF,TGTGCCAGCAGCTTAACAACAGGGTCCTCACTAACAGATACGCAGTATTTT
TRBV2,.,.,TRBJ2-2,CASSVAGARTGELFF,TGTGCCAGCAGTGTTGCGGGGGCGAGGACCGGGGAGCTGTTTTTT
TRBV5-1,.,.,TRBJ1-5,CASSLAGDNQPQHF,TGCGCCAGCAGCCTAGCGGGGGACAATCAGCCCCAGCATTTT
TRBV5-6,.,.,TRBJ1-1,CASSLPSTATEAFF,TGTGCCAGCAGCCTGCCCTCCACAGCCACTGAAGCTTTCTTT
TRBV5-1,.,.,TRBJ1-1,CASSEQTNTEAFF,TGCGCCAGCAGTGAACAGACGAACACTGAAGCTTTCTTT
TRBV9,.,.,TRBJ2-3,CASSLDLARGATDTQYF,TGTGCCAGCAGCCTAGACCTAGCCAGGGGAGCAACAGATACGCAGTATTTT
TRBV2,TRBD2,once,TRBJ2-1,CASSELVGLAGSDEQFF,TGTGCCAGCAGTGAATTAGTAGGACTAGCGGGTTCAGATGAGCAGTTCTTC
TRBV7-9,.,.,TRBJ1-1,CASSLQGMSTEAFF,TGTGCCAGCAGCTTGCAGGGAATGAGCACTGAAGCTTTCTTT
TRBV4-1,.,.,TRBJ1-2,CASRRRAEQGPDGYTF,TGCGCCAGCCGCCGAAGGGCGGAACAGGGCCCCGATGGCTACACCTTC
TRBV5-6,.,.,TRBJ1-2,CASSLVPDSNYGYTF,TGTGCCAGCAGCTTGGTTCCGGACTCTAACTATGGCTACACCTTC
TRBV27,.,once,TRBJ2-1,CASSLVGLYNEQFF,TGTGCCAGCAGTTTAGTGGGACTGTACAATGAGCAGTTCTTC
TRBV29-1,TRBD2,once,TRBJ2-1,CSVEPLKPGLAGLYEQFF,TGCAGCGTTGAACCGTTGAAACCGGGACTAGCGGGACTGTATGAGCAGTTCTTC
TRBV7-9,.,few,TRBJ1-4,CASSLSGGPNEKLFF,TGTGCCAGCAGCTTATCCGGGGGGCCTAATGAAAAACTGTTTTTT
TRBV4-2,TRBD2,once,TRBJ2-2,CASSQELAGARTGELFF,TGTGCCAGCAGCCAAGAACTAGCGGGAGCGAGGACCGGGGAGCTGTTTTTT
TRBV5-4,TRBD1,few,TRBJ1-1,CASSLGDREASFF,TGTGCCAGCAGCTTGGGGGACAGGGAGGCGTCTTTCTTT
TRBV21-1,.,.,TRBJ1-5,CASSGTGDNQPQHF,TGTGCCAGCAGTGGGACAGGGGACAATCAGCCCCAGCATTTT
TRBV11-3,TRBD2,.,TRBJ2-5,CASSSGLAGEETQYF,TGTGCCAGCAGCTCTGGACTAGCGGGAGAAGAGACCCAGTACTTC
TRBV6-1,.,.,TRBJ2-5,CASSETRGYQETQYF,TGTGCCAGCAGTGAAACCAGGGGTTACCAAGAGACCCAGTACTTC
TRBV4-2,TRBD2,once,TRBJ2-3,CASSQSPLAGGTDTQYF,TGTGCCAGCAGCCAAAGCCCACTAGCGGGAGGCACAGATACGCAGTATTTT
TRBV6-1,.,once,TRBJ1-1,CASSTQGGTEAFF,TGTGCCAGCAGCACACAGGGTGGCACTGAAGCTTTCTTT
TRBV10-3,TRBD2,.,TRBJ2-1,CAISVQRGARNEQFF,TGTGCCATCAGTGTACAGCGGGGAGCAAGGAATGAGCAGTTCTTC
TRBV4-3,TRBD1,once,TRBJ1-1,CASSQVDRVPAFF,TGCGCCAGCAGCCAAGTGGACAGGGTCCCAGCTTTCTTT